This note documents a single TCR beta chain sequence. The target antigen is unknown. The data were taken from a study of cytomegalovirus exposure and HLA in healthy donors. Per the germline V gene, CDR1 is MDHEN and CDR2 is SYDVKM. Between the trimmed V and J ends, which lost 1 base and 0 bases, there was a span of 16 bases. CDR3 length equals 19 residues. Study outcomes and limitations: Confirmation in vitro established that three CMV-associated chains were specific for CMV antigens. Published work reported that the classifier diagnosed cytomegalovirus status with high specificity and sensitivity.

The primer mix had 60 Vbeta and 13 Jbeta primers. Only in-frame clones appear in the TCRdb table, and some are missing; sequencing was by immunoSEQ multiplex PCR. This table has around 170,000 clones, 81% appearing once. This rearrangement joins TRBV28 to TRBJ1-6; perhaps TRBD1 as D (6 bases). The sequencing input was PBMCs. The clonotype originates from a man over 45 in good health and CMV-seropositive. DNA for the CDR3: TGTGCCAGCAGTTTATTGGGGGAAACAGGGCTCTCCTATAATTCACCCCTCCACTTT. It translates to CASSLLGETGLSYNSPLHF.